This TCR beta chain was sequenced for a study of cytomegalovirus exposure and HLA in healthy donors. PCR was performed using 60 Vbeta and 13 Jbeta primers. Measured with immunoSEQ multiplex PCR; TCRdb has only the in-frame clones, and not every one. The sample lists 110,000 or so clones; 67% were seen once. The J segment lost 0 bases and the V segment lost 4 bases, leaving 12 bases of the junction unmatched. Germline V lookup: CDR1 SGHRS, CDR2 YFSETQ. This CDR3 spans 18 amino acids. The sequencing sample was made of PBMCs. This TCR was sampled from a young man in good health and CMV-seropositive. This sequence joins TRBV5-1 and TRBJ2-7; 11 bases agree with TRBD2. CDR3 DNA: TGCGCCAGCAGCGCCGACCTAGCGGGGGGACGGACCTCCTACGAGCAGTACTTC. This gives the protein CASSADLAGGRTSYEQYF.